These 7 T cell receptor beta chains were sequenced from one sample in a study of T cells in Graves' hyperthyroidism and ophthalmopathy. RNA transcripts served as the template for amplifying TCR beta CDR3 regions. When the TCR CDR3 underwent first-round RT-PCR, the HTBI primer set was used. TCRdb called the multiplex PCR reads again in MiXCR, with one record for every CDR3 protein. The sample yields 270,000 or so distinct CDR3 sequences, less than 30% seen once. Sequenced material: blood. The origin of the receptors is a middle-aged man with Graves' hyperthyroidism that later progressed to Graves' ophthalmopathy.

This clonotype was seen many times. The CDR3 protein is CAISERGEDTEAFF. The CDR3 DNA reads as TGTGCCATCAGTGAAAGGGGCGAGGACACTGAAGCTTTCTTT. The J gene is TRBJ1-1, the V gene TRBV10-3; TRBD1 is a possible D gene (5 bases). V was shortened by 3 bases and J by 3 bases, with 11 bases between the two germline ends. Germline CDR1 and CDR2: ENHRY and SYGVKD. This CDR3 region has 14 residues.

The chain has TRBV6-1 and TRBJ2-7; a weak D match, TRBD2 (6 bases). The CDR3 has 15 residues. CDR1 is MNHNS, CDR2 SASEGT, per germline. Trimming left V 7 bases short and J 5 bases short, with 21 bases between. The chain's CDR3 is CASILGGAGKNEQYF. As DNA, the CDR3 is TGTGCCAGCATCCTCGGGGGAGCAGGGAAGAACGAGCAGTACTTC.

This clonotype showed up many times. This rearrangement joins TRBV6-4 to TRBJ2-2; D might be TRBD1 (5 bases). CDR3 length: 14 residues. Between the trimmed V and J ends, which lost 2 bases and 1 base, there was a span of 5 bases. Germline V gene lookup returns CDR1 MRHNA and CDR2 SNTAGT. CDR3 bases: TGTGCCAGCAGTGACGGACAGAACACCGGGGAGCTGTTTTTT. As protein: CASSDGQNTGELFF.

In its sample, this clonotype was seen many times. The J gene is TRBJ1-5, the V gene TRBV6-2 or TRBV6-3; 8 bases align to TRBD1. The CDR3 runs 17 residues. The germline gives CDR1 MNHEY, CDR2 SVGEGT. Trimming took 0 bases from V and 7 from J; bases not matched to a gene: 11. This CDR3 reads CASSYSPGQGPYQPQHF. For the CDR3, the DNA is TGTGCCAGCAGTTACTCGCCCGGACAGGGACCTTACCAGCCCCAGCATTTT.

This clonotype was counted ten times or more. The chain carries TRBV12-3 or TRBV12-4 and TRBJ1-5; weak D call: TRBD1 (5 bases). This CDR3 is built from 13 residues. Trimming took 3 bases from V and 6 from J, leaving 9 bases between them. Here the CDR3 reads CASSFGGSQPQHF. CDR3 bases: TGTGCCAGCAGTTTTGGGGGGAGTCAGCCCCAGCATTTT.

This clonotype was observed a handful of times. CDR3 coding DNA: TGTGCCAGCAGGGGGACAGGGAAAGATCAGCCCCAGCATTTT. Translation gives CASRGTGKDQPQHF. V is TRBV6-1 and J is TRBJ1-5; TRBD1 aligns across 9 bases. The length of the CDR3 is 14 residues. The J segment lost 5 bases and the V segment lost 6 bases, leaving 5 bases of the junction unmatched. Germline V gene lookup returns CDR1 MNHNS and CDR2 SASEGT.

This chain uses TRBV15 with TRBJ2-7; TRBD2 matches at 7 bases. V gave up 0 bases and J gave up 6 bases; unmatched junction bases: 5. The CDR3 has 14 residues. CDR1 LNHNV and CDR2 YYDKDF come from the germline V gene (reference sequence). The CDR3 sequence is CATSRDQGGGEQYF. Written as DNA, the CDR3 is TGTGCCACCAGCAGAGATCAGGGCGGGGGCGAGCAGTACTTC.